The 2 T cell receptor beta chains presented below share a single source sample, sequenced in a study of Graves' ophthalmopathy and Graves' hyperthyroidism. Researchers took RNA transcripts and amplified TCR beta CDR3 regions from them. HTBI primers were employed in first-round RT-PCR, then a second-round multiplex PCR followed. Via MiXCR, TCRdb re-called the multiplex PCR reads, giving one row per CDR3 protein. The sample includes around 170,000 distinct CDR3 sequences, over 35% of them seen just once. Material for sequencing was peripheral blood. Receptor source: a woman aged 40-49 years with Graves' ophthalmopathy.

The sample holds many counts of this clonotype. The chain combines TRBV6-2 or TRBV6-3 with TRBJ2-4, with a weak D call TRBD2 (6 bases). CDR3 length equals 17 residues. V shed 5 bases and J shed 1 base, with 18 bases lying between them. In germline, CDR1 is MNHEY, CDR2 SVGEGT. CDR3 residues: CASSRARDPMAKNIQYF. For the CDR3, the DNA is TGTGCCAGCAGTCGCGCGCGGGACCCGATGGCCAAAAACATTCAGTACTTC.

The chain combines TRBV24-1 with TRBJ2-5; D remains unclear. The CDR3 totals 13 residues. V was clipped by 7 bases and J by 4 bases, with 12 bases between them. Germline V CDR1 and CDR2: KGHDR, SFDVKD. The CDR3 is CATSSPAVETQYF. CDR3 DNA sequence: TGTGCCACCAGCTCTCCGGCGGTAGAGACCCAGTACTTC.